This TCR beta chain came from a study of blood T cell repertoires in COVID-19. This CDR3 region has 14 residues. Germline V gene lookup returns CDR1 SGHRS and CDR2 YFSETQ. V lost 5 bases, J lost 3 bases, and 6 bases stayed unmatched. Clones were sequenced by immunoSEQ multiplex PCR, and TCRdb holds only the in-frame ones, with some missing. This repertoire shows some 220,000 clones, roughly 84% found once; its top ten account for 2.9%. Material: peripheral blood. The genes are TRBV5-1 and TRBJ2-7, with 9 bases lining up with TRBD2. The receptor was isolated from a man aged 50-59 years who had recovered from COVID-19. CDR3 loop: CASSPSGMDYEQYF. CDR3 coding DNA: TGCGCCAGCAGTCCTAGCGGGATGGACTACGAGCAGTACTTC. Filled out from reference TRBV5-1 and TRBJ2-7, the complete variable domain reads KAGVTQTPRYLIKTRGQQVTLSCSPISGHRSVSWYQQTPGQGLQFLFEYFSETQRNKGNFPGRFSGRQFSNSRSEMNVSTLELGDSALYLCASSPSGMDYEQYFGPGTRLTVT.